This record covers a single TCR beta chain. The sample holds other DNA sequences that translate to the same CDR3. Treatment specified: 15 Gy SBRT to primary tumor, nephrectomy 4 weeks later. Nephrectomy followed 15 Gy stereotactic body radiation by 4 weeks. This specimen belongs to a study of radiation and T cells in renal cell carcinoma. Sequenced by immunoSEQ multiplex PCR; TCRdb stores in-frame clones only, minus some. The sample yields around 9,600 clones, under 60% seen once. Germline CDR1 and CDR2: MDHEN and SYDVKM. V shed 3 bases and J shed 3 bases, with 9 bases lying between them. The CDR3 consists of 13 residues.

This specimen consisted of tumor tissue, obtained from a patient whose treatment included radiotherapy and nephrectomy. V is TRBV28 and J is TRBJ2-7; no clear D. The source is a man between 60 and 70 years old with renal cell carcinoma. CDR3 in amino acids: CASSFPQDYEQYF. CDR3 nucleotides: TGTGCCAGCAGTTTTCCGCAGGACTACGAGCAGTACTTC.